A single sample gave rise to the 19 T cell receptor beta chains below, sequenced in a study of T cell repertoires in cytomegalovirus infection. Using its own MiXCR run on the reads, TCRdb lists one record per CDR3 protein. The sample has around 300,000 distinct CDR3 sequences, 9.5% seen once. The source material was PBMCs. These receptors were obtained from a human donor in good health (CMV status not recorded). Some clones in this sample may be carry-over from other donors' samples.

This clonotype was seen at least ten times. The chain has TRBV4-2 and TRBJ2-5; unclear D gene. Germline lookup yields CDR1 LGHNA and CDR2 YNFKEQ. CDR3 length equals 16 residues. The V gene lost 0 bases and the J gene lost 5 bases, with 16 bases spanning the gap. CDR3 DNA: TGTGCCAGCAGCCAAGATAGAGGTGAGGTGGAGGAGACCCAGTACTTC. It codes for CASSQDRGEVEETQYF.

The gene calls are TRBV14 and TRBJ2-3; 7 bases map to TRBD1. Germline V CDR1 and CDR2: SGHDN, FVKESK. This CDR3 contains 14 residues. V trimming: 4 bases; J trimming: 6 bases; junction bases outside the gene matches: 7. Here the CDR3 DNA reads TGTGCCAGCAGCCCCGGGACAGTGGGGGATACGCAGTATTTT. Translating gives CASSPGTVGDTQYF.

The chain links TRBV25-1 to TRBJ1-1; no definite D call. This CDR3 has 14 residues. Germline V gene sequence: CDR1 MGHDK, CDR2 SYGVNS. The ends were cut back, 11 bases at V and 2 bases at J, with 18 bases in the middle. CDR3 in DNA: TGTGCCGCCCGGGGATGGAGTAGCAACACTGAAGCTTTCTTT. Translating it yields CAARGWSSNTEAFF.

This clonotype was observed at least ten times. The CDR3 DNA sequence: TGTGCCATCAGTTGGACAGGACGCTCCTACAATGAGCAGTTCTTC. Protein product: CAISWTGRSYNEQFF. The chain employs TRBV10-3 and TRBJ2-1, with 7 bases that match TRBD1. The J segment lost 0 bases and the V segment lost 5 bases, leaving 4 bases of the junction unmatched. CDR3 length equals 15 residues. The germline CDR1 and CDR2 sequences are ENHRY and SYGVKD.

Here the CDR3 reads CASSLDGSSYGYTF. CDR3 DNA sequence: TGTGCCAGCAGCTTAGATGGCAGCTCCTATGGCTACACCTTC. J is TRBJ1-2 and V is TRBV7-6; D uncertain. The CDR3 is made up of 14 amino acids. V was pared by 1 base and J by 4 bases, with 10 bases between. Germline-derived CDR1 and CDR2 are SGHVS and FNYEAQ.

This clonotype was seen a handful of times. The rearrangement links TRBV7-2 to TRBJ2-7; D could derive from TRBD1 or TRBD2 (5 bases each). The CDR3 consists of 17 residues. V was shortened by 3 bases and J by 2 bases, with 20 bases between the two germline ends. In germline, CDR1 is SGHTA, CDR2 FQGNSA. The CDR3 spells CASSFTGTRGRTYEQYF. The CDR3 coding sequence is TGTGCCAGCAGCTTTACGGGGACCCGAGGAAGAACCTACGAGCAGTACTTC.

This clonotype was observed a handful of times. The chain combines TRBV4-3 with TRBJ2-5; possibly TRBD1 for D (6 bases). The CDR3 consists of 15 residues. The V gene's germline CDR1 is LGHNA and CDR2 YSLEER. V was shortened by 2 bases and J by 2 bases, with 12 bases between the two germline ends. The CDR3 bases are TGCGCCAGCAGCCAAATGGGGGCTTTGCAAGAGACCCAGTACTTC. It codes for CASSQMGALQETQYF.

The chain employs TRBV28 and TRBJ2-7; 9 bases align to TRBD2. V shed 5 bases and J 6 bases; nucleotides not matched to a gene: 14. This CDR3 spans 16 amino acids. Germline CDR1 is MDHEN and CDR2 is SYDVKM. CDR3 nucleotides: TGTGCCAGCAGTCCCGCTCTTAGCGGGAGACTTCGCGAGCAGTACTTC. Its translation: CASSPALSGRLREQYF. The complete variable domain, with remaining parts taken from reference TRBV28 and TRBJ2-7, reads DVKVTQSSRYLVKRTGEKVFLECVQDMDHENMFWYRQDPGLGLRLIYFSYDVKMKEKGDIPEGYSVSREKKERFSLILESASTNQTSMYLCASSPALSGRLREQYFGPGTRLTVT.

This clonotype was picked up many times. The CDR3 reads CASSLIGRGNEQYF. The CDR3 DNA reads as TGTGCCAGCAGCTTAATCGGCAGGGGTAACGAGCAGTACTTC. The rearrangement links TRBV7-2 to TRBJ2-7; D possibly corresponds to TRBD1 (6 bases). The length of the CDR3 is 14 residues. Per the germline V gene, CDR1 is SGHTA and CDR2 is FQGNSA. With 2 bases removed from V and 5 bases from J, the gap between germline ends came to 13 bases.

This clonotype was counted many times. The V gene is TRBV6-6, the J gene TRBJ2-5; tentative D call: TRBD2 (6 bases). The V and J ends lost 10 bases and 5 bases respectively, with 17 bases between them. The CDR3 has 13 amino acids. CDR1 and CDR2 from the germline V gene are MNHNY and SVGAGI (reference sequence). CDR3 loop: CATRNSGPETQYF. For the CDR3, the DNA is TGTGCCACCCGGAACAGCGGGCCGGAGACCCAGTACTTC.

This clonotype was seen many times. This chain joins TRBV27 and TRBJ1-1, with 9 bases that match TRBD1. CDR1 is MNHEY and CDR2 is SMNVEV in the germline V gene (reference sequence). The V and J ends lost 8 bases and 5 bases, in that order; junction bases with no gene match: 12. The CDR3 runs to 15 residues. CDR3 protein: CASRPFGTGLTEAFF. The DNA for the CDR3 is TGTGCCAGCCGTCCTTTCGGGACAGGGTTGACTGAAGCTTTCTTT.

This clonotype occurred many times. This chain links TRBV12-3 or TRBV12-4 with TRBJ1-2, with 7 bases aligning to TRBD1. The CDR3 totals 13 residues. With 9 bases clipped from V and 6 bases from J, the junction kept 10 bases outside the gene matches. The CDR3 nucleotides read TGTGCCAGTGCGGGACAGACTCAGAATGGCTACACCTTC. Encoded protein: CASAGQTQNGYTF.

Regarding this clonotype: A much larger clone differs from this one at a single base, so this may be a read error. V is TRBV7-6 and J is TRBJ1-1; 7 bases align to TRBD1. V lost 7 bases to trimming and J lost 5 bases; unmatched junction nucleotides: 7. The germline CDR1 and CDR2 sequences are SGHVS and FNYEAQ. The CDR3 is 13 amino acids. The CDR3 DNA reads as TGTGCCAGCAACTCAGCACAGGGGACTGAAGCTTTCTTT. This encodes CASNSAQGTEAFF.

This clonotype was found a few times. The chain is built from TRBV6-6 and TRBJ2-5, with no clear D. The germline gives CDR1 MNHNY, CDR2 SVGAGI (reference sequence). Trimming left V 7 bases short and J 7 bases short, with 10 bases between. There are 11 residues in the CDR3. CDR3 sequence reads: CASTATRTQYF. The CDR3 region has the DNA TGTGCCAGCACTGCTACCAGGACCCAGTACTTC.

This clonotype turned up a few times. The rearrangement joins TRBV6-2 or TRBV6-3 to TRBJ2-5, with 9 bases fitting TRBD2. This CDR3 has 15 amino acids. Germline V lookup: CDR1 MNHEY, CDR2 SVGEGT. Trimming took 5 bases from V and 6 from J; bases not matched to a gene: 10. The CDR3 DNA sequence: TGTGCCAGCAGTCCGGGACTAGCCGCTTACCAGACCCAGTACTTC. Its translation is CASSPGLAAYQTQYF.

This clonotype showed up just a few times. V gene TRBV6-1 combines with J gene TRBJ2-7; tentative D call: TRBD2 (5 bases). This CDR3 contains 13 residues. Germline V gene sequence: CDR1 MNHNS, CDR2 SASEGT. Trimming removed 5 bases from V and 9 bases from J, with 17 bases in between. CDR3 in DNA: TGTGCCAGCAGTTTCTCCGGGATTGGGCGGCAGTACTTC. This gives the protein CASSFSGIGRQYF.

The sample holds many counts of this clonotype. This sequence joins TRBV6-1 and TRBJ2-7; D is unclear. Germline-derived CDR1 and CDR2 are MNHNS and SASEGT. Between the trimmed V and J ends, which lost 6 bases and 7 bases, there was a span of 16 bases. CDR3 length: 13 amino acids. The CDR3 is CASRRSFSEEQYF. The CDR3 DNA sequence: TGTGCCAGCAGAAGGTCTTTCTCGGAGGAGCAGTACTTC.

The sample holds many counts of this clonotype. V and J are TRBV7-9 and TRBJ2-1; TRBD1 agrees at 11 bases. This CDR3 contains 17 residues. Per germline, CDR1 SEHNR and CDR2 FQNEAQ (reference sequence). The J segment lost 4 bases and the V segment lost 5 bases, leaving 10 bases of the junction unmatched. The CDR3 DNA follows: TGTGCCAGCAGCCACACCCGGACAGGGGGCAAGTACAATGAGCAGTTCTTC. This codes for CASSHTRTGGKYNEQFF.

This clonotype was detected only a few times. V is TRBV10-3 and J is TRBJ2-1, with 8 positions matching TRBD1. CDR1 ENHRY and CDR2 SYGVKD come from the germline V gene. With 9 bases clipped from V and 5 bases from J, the junction kept 12 bases outside the gene matches. CDR3 length: 15 residues. CDR3 amino acids: CAISDLGQEHNEQFF. The CDR3 nucleotides are TGTGCCATTAGCGACCTGGGACAGGAACACAATGAGCAGTTCTTC.